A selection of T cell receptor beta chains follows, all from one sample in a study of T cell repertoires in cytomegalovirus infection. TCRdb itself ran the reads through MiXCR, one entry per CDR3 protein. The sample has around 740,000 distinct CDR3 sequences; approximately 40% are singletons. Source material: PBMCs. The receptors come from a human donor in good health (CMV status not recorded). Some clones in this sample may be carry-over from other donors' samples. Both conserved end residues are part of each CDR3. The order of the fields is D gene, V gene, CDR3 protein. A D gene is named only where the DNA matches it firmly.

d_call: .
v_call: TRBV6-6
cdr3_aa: CASSGAGTRNSPLYF

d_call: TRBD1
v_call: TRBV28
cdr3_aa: CASIRRGPEPQHF

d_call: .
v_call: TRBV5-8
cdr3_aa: CASIPTGSSNQPQHF

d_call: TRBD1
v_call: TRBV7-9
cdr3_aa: CASSGISQGAGDYGYTF

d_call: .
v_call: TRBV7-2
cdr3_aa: CASSPEQGGYGYTF

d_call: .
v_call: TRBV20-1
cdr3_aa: CSASPLTGMNTEAFF

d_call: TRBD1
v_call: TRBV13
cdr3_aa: CASSKQGAKTGELFF

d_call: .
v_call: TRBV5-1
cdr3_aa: CASSLVLSGVDSITDTQYF

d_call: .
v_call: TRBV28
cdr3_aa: CASSETAGHGYEQYF

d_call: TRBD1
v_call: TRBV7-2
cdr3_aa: CASSLRLAGGGYSGANVLTF

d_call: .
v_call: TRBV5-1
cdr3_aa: CASSENTGSSEQFF

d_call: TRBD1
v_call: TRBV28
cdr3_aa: CASSSQPGQGFSYEQYF

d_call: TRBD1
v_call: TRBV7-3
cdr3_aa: CASSRGQGLPSTDTQYF

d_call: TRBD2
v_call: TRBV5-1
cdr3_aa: CASSLAAGGATDTQYF

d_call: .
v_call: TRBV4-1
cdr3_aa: CASSQERGAQYSPLHF

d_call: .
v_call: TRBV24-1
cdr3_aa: CATSEGSLSTEAFF

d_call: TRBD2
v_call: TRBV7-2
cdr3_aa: CASSPSGLAALPYEQYF

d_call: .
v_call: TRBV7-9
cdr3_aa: CASSLWGLTRDTGELFF

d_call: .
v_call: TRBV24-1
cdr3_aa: CATSDRTHPSNEQFF

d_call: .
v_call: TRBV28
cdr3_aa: CASSRFGRTNEKLFF

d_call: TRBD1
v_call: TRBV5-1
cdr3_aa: CASSWTGTGYSGANVLTF

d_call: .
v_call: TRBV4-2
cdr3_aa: CASSQVARADTQYF

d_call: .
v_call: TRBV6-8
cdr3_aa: CASSSLALAKNIQYF

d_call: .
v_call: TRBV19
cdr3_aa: CARDGYTF

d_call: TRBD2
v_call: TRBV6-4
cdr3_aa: CASSVGLAGYNEQFF